This T cell receptor beta chain was recovered during a study of shared clonotypes between healthy human individuals. As for the study in general: Aged 18 to 49, the donors were a couple of women and a few men. Study-wide results and caveats: Among donors, sharing of clonotypes was expected to be affected by sequencing depth.

Germline lookup yields CDR1 MNHEY and CDR2 SVGAGI. The CDR3 length is 16 residues. V lost 4 bases and J lost 4, with 17 bases in between. Using immunoSEQ multiplex PCR, the repertoire was profiled, and TCRdb retains in-frame clones only, with some absent. The profile covers some 510,000 clones, with 70% to 80% appearing a single time and under 15% taken by the ten largest. As for this clone: What it recognizes is unknown.

Input material: PBMCs. The sequence came from a woman aged 40 to 50 in good health. Some clones in this sample may be carry-over from other donors' samples. This sequence joins TRBV6-5 and TRBJ1-3; TRBD1 is a possible D gene (5 bases). DNA of the CDR3: TGTGCCAGCAGTTCGACAGCCAGTCTGGCCGGAAACACCATATATTTT. Amino acid sequence: CASSSTASLAGNTIYF.